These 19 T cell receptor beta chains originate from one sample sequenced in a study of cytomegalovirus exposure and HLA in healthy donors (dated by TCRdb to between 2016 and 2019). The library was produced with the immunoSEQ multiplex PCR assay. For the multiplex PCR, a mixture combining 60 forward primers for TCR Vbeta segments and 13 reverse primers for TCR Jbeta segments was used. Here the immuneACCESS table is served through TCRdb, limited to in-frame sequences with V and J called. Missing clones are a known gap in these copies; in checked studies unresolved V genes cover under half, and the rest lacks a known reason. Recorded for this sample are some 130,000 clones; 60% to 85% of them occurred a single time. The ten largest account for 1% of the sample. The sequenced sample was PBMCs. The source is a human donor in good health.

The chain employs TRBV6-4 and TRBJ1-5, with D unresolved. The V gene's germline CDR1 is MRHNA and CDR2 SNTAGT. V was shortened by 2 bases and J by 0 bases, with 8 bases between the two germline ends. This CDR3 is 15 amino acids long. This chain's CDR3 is CASSDGLHSNQPQHF. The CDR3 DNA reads TGTGCCAGCAGTGACGGCTTACATAGCAATCAGCCCCAGCATTTT.

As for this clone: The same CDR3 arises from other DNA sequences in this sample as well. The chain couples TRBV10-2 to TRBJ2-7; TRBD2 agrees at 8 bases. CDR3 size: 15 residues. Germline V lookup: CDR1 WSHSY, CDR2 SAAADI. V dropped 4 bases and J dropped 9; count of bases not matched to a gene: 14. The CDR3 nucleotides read TGCGCCAGCAGTGTAAGAGAGGACGCGGGAGGCGGGCAGTACTTC. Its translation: CASSVREDAGGGQYF.

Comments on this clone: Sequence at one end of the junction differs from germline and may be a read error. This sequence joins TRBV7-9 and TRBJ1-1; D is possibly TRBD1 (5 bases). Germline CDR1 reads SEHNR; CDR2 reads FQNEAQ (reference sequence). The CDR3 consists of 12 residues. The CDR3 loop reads CSSSYVGGGAFF. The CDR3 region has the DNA TGTTCCAGCAGCTACGTGGGGGGGGGAGCTTTCTTT.

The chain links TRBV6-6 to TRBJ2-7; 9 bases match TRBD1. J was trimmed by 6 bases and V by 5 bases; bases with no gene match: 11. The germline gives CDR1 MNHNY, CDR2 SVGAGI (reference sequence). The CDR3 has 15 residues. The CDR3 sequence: CASSRDREGFGEQYF. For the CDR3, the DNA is TGTGCCAGCAGTCGGGACAGGGAGGGGTTCGGCGAGCAGTACTTC.

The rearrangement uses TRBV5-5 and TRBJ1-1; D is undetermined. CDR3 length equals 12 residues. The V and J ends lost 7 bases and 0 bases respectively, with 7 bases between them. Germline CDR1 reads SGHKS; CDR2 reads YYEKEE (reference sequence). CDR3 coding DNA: TGTGCCAGCGACGGGTTGAACACTGAAGCTTTCTTT. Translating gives CASDGLNTEAFF. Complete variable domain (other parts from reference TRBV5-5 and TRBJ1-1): DAGVTQSPTHLIKTRGQQVTLRCSPISGHKSVSWYQQVLGQGPQFIFQYYEKEERGRGNFPDRFSARQFPNYSSELNVNALLLGDSALYLCASDGLNTEAFFGQGTRLTVV.

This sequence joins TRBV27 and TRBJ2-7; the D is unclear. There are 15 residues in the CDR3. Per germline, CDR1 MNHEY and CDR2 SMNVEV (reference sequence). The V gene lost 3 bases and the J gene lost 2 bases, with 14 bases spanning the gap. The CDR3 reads CASSLAYGVTYEQYF. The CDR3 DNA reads TGTGCCAGCAGTTTGGCCTACGGAGTAACCTACGAGCAGTACTTC.

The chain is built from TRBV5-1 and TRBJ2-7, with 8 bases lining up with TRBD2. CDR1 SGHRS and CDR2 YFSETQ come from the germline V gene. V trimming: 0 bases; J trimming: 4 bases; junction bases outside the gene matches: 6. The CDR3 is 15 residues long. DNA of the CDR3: TGCGCCAGCAGCTTGGGGGTAGCGGGGCTTTACGAGCAGTACTTC. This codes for CASSLGVAGLYEQYF.

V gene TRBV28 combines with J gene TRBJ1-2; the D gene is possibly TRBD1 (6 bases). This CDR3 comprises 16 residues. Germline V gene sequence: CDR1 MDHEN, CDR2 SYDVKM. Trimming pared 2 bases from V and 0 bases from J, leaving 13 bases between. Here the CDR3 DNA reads TGTGCCAGCAGTTTACTGGGCGGGGGCCCTAACTATGGCTACACCTTC. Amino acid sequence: CASSLLGGGPNYGYTF.

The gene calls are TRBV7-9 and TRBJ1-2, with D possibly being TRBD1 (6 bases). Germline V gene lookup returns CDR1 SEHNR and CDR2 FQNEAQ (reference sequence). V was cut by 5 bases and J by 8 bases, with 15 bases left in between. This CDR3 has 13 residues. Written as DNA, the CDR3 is TGTGCCAGCAGCCCACTTCAGGGGTCCGGCTACACCTTC. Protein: CASSPLQGSGYTF.

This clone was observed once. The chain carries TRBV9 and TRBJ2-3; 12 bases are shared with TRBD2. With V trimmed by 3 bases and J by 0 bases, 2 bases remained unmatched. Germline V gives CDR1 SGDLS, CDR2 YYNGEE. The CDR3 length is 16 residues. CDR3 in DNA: TGTGCCAGCAGCGGCGGGACTAGCGGGAGCACAGATACGCAGTATTTT. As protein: CASSGGTSGSTDTQYF.

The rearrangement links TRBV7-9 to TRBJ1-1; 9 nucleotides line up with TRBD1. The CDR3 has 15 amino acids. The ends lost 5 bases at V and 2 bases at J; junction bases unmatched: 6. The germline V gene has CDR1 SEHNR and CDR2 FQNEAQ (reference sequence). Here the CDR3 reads CASSGGGQGNTEAFF. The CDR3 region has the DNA TGTGCCAGCAGCGGGGGGGGACAGGGAAACACTGAAGCTTTCTTT.

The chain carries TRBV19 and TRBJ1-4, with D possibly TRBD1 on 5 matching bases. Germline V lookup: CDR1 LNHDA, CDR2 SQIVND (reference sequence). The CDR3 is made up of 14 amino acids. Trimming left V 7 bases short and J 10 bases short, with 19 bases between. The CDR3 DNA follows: TGTGCCAGTACCCCAGGGATGGGTGTAGGAAAACTGTTTTTT. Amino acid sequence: CASTPGMGVGKLFF.

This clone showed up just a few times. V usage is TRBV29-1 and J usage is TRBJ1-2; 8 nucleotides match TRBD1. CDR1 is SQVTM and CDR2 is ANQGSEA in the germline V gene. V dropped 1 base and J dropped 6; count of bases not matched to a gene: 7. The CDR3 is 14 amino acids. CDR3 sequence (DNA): TGCAGCGTTGAAGCGGACAGGGTGAAGAATGGCTACACCTTC. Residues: CSVEADRVKNGYTF.

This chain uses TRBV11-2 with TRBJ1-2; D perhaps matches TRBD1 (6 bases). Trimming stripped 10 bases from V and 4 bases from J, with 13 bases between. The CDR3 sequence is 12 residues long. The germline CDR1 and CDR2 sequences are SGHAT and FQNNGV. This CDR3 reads CATNRVVYGYTF. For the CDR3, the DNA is TGTGCCACTAACAGGGTCGTCTATGGCTACACCTTC.

CDR3 bases: TGTGCCAGCAGGCGAACGACAGGGTCCCGCACAGATACGCAGTATTTT. Translation: CASRRTTGSRTDTQYF. V usage is TRBV2 and J usage is TRBJ2-3; 7 nucleotides agree with TRBD1. The length of the CDR3 is 16 residues. Germline V gives CDR1 SNHLY, CDR2 FYNNEI. Losses at the gene ends were 6 bases for V and 1 base for J; bases not matched to a gene: 10.

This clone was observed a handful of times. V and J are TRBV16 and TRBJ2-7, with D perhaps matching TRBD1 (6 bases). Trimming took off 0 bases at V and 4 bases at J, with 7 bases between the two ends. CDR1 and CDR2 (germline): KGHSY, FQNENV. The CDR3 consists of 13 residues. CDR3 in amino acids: CASSQSGQYEQYF. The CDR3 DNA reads TGTGCCAGCAGCCAATCTGGACAGTACGAGCAGTACTTC. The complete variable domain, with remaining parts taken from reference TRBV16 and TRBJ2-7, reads GEEVAQTPKHLVRGEGQKAKLYCAPIKGHSYVFWYQQVLKNEFKFLISFQNENVFDETGMPKERFSAKCLPNSPCSLEIQATKLEDSAVYFCASSQSGQYEQYFGPGTRLTVT.

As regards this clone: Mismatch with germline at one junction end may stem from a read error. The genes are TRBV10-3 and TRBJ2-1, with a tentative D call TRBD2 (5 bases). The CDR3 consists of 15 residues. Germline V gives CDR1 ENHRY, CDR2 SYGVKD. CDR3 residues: CASSYGEMGYNEQFF. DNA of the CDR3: TGTGCCAGCAGTTACGGGGAAATGGGATACAATGAGCAGTTCTTC.

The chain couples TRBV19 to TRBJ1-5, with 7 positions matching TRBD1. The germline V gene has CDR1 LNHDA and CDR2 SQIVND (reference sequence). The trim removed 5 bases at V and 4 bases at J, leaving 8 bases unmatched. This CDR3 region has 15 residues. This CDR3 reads CASSHGRGENQPQHF. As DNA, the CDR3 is TGTGCCAGTAGTCACGGCAGGGGGGAGAATCAGCCCCAGCATTTT.

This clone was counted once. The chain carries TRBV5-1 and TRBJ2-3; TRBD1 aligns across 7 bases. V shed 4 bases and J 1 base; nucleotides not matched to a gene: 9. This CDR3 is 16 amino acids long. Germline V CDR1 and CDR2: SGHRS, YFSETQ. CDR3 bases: TGCGCCAGCAGCATCCACGGCCAGGGGGGCACAGATACGCAGTATTTT. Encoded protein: CASSIHGQGGTDTQYF. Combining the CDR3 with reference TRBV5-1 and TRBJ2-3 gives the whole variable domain KAGVTQTPRYLIKTRGQQVTLSCSPISGHRSVSWYQQTPGQGLQFLFEYFSETQRNKGNFPGRFSGRQFSNSRSEMNVSTLELGDSALYLCASSIHGQGGTDTQYFGPGTRLTVL.